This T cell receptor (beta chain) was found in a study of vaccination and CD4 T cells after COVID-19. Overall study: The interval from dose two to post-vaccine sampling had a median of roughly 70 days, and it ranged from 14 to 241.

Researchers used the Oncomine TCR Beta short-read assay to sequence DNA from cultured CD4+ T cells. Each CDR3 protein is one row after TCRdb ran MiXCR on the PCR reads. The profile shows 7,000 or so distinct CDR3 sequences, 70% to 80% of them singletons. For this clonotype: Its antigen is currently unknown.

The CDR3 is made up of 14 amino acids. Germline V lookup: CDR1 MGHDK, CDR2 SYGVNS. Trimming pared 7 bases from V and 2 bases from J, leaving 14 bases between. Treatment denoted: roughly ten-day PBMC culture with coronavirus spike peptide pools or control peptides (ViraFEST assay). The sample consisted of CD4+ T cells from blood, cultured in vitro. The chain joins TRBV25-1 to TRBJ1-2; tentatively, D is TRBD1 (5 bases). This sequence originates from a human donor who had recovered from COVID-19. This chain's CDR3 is CASTPAGGNYGYTF. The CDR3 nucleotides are TGTGCCAGCACCCCTGCCGGGGGGAACTATGGCTACACCTTC.